A selection of T cell receptor beta chains follows, all from one sample in a study of blood T cell repertoires in COVID-19. Profiled with immunoSEQ multiplex PCR; TCRdb holds only in-frame clones, not every one. The data show about 270,000 clones, 89% seen once. Sequencing used PBMCs or T cells enriched from blood (not recorded which). These receptors were obtained from a woman aged 60-75 years who had recovered from COVID-19. CDR3s include the opening cysteine and the closing phenylalanine or tryptophan. The order of the fields is clone size, D gene, V gene, J gene, CDR3 protein, CDR3 DNA. A D gene is named only where the DNA matches it firmly. A clone size is listed for some rows: how often the clone was seen (once, few, many), or a class if it is expanded.

>.|.|TRBV10-3|TRBJ2-6
CAIRAATSDSGANVLTF
TGTGCCATACGAGCGGCCACTTCTGACTCTGGGGCCAACGTCCTGACTTTC
>.|.|TRBV5-1|TRBJ1-5
CASSFGVGSNQPQHF
TGCGCCAGCAGCTTCGGAGTTGGGAGCAATCAGCCCCAGCATTTT
>.|TRBD2|TRBV12-5|TRBJ2-2
CASGYSGGTGELFF
TGTGCTAGTGGATATAGCGGGGGAACCGGGGAGCTGTTTTTT
>.|.|TRBV3-1/TRBV3-2|TRBJ1-1
CASSQEGGNTEAFF
TGTGCCAGCAGCCAAGAGGGAGGAAACACTGAAGCTTTCTTT
>.|.|TRBV2|TRBJ1-5
CASSELFGQPQHF
TGTGCCAGCAGTGAATTATTCGGTCAGCCCCAGCATTTT
>.|TRBD2|TRBV10-1|TRBJ2-1
CASSARTSGRDEQFF
TGCGCCAGCAGCGCCCGGACTAGCGGGAGGGATGAGCAGTTCTTC
>.|.|TRBV4-2|TRBJ2-1
CASSQAYNEQFF
TGTGCCAGCAGCCAAGCATACAATGAGCAGTTCTTC
>once|.|TRBV4-2|TRBJ2-1
CASSQEKGSNYNEQFF
TGTGCCAGCAGCCAAGAGAAGGGGTCGAACTACAATGAGCAGTTCTTC
>once|.|TRBV18|TRBJ2-5
CASSPLGETQYF
TGTGCCAGCTCACCACTCGGGGAGACCCAGTACTTC
>.|.|TRBV5-6|TRBJ2-1
CASSLDGKYNEQFF
TGTGCCAGCAGCTTGGACGGGAAATACAATGAGCAGTTCTTC
>.|TRBD2|TRBV5-1|TRBJ2-7
CASGWASGTNEQYF
TGCGCCAGCGGCTGGGCAAGCGGGACCAACGAGCAGTACTTC
>few|.|TRBV11-2|TRBJ1-1
CASSQDRNTEAFF
TGTGCCAGCAGCCAAGACAGGAACACTGAAGCTTTCTTT
>.|.|TRBV10-3|TRBJ1-1
CAISELQGNTEAFF
TGTGCCATCAGTGAGTTACAGGGAAACACTGAAGCTTTCTTT
>.|TRBD1|TRBV6-7|TRBJ2-3
CASSSRDSNTDTQYF
TGTGCCAGCAGCTCCCGGGACAGCAACACAGATACGCAGTATTTT
>few|.|TRBV2|TRBJ2-5
CASSFWDWETQYF
TGTGCCAGCAGCTTCTGGGACTGGGAGACCCAGTACTTC
>once|.|TRBV18|TRBJ1-6
CASSPQSWSSYNSPLHF
TGTGCCAGCTCACCACAGAGTTGGAGCTCCTATAATTCACCCCTCCACTTT
>.|.|TRBV29-1|TRBJ2-3
CSVVEVTSTDTQYF
TGCAGCGTTGTCGAAGTTACTAGCACAGATACGCAGTATTTT
>.|.|TRBV4-1|TRBJ2-1
CASSQVRLALYNEQFF
TGCGCCAGCAGCCAAGTCCGCCTAGCGCTATACAATGAGCAGTTCTTC
>.|.|TRBV28|TRBJ1-5
CASSLLGGAKPQHF
TGTGCCAGCAGTTTATTGGGGGGGGCAAAGCCCCAGCATTTT
>.|.|TRBV6-5|TRBJ2-7
CASSYSGQGSYEQYF
TGTGCCAGCAGTTACTCAGGGCAGGGCTCCTACGAGCAGTACTTC
>.|.|TRBV11-2|TRBJ1-6
CASSLTFQTAGFDSPLHF
TGTGCCAGCAGCTTAACCTTCCAAACGGCAGGGTTTGATTCACCCCTCCACTTT
>.|TRBD1|TRBV9|TRBJ1-2
CASSPDRGSFYGYTF
TGTGCCAGCAGCCCGGACAGGGGTTCATTCTATGGCTACACCTTC
>.|.|TRBV11-3|TRBJ2-7
CASSTDTQHHEQYF
TGTGCCAGCAGCACGGACACGCAGCACCACGAGCAGTACTTC
>.|.|TRBV19|TRBJ2-5
CASSILGVGQETQYF
TGTGCCAGTAGTATTCTCGGGGTTGGGCAAGAGACCCAGTACTTC